This is a list of T cell receptor beta chains from one sample in a study of neurological immune-mediated disorders. Each CDR3 protein is one row after TCRdb ran MiXCR on the 5' RACE reads. The table records about 51,000 distinct CDR3 sequences, 16% of them present only once. Sequencing was carried out using PBMCs. All receptors come from a man in his sixties in good health. CDR3s include the opening cysteine and the closing phenylalanine or tryptophan. A D gene is named only where the DNA matches it firmly. Clone sizes are given selectively: once, few, many, or a class where the clone is expanded.

CDR3aa: CASSLGGSGETQYF
CDR3nt: TGTGCCAGCAGCCTCGGAGGATCCGGAGAGACCCAGTACTTC
d_gene: NA
v_gene: TRBV7-3
abundance: many
j_gene: TRBJ2-5

CDR3aa: CASSPVPQSSGNTIYF
CDR3nt: TGTGCCAGCAGCCCAGTCCCCCAGAGCTCTGGAAACACCATATATTTT
d_gene: NA
v_gene: TRBV28
abundance: many
j_gene: TRBJ1-3

CDR3aa: CASSRDPFSYGYTF
CDR3nt: TGTGCCAGCAGCCGGGACCCATTTTCCTATGGCTACACCTTC
d_gene: NA
v_gene: TRBV7-2
abundance: many
j_gene: TRBJ1-2

CDR3aa: CASSLAWGEQYF
CDR3nt: TGTGCCAGCAGTTTAGCCTGGGGCGAGCAGTACTTC
d_gene: NA
v_gene: TRBV28
abundance: many
j_gene: TRBJ2-7

CDR3aa: CASSLLGTNTGELFF
CDR3nt: TGTGCCAGCAGCTTGCTTGGAACGAACACCGGGGAGCTGTTTTTT
d_gene: NA
v_gene: TRBV5-6
abundance: many
j_gene: TRBJ2-2

CDR3aa: CASSPYRGLVQETQYF
CDR3nt: TGTGCCAGCAGCCCATACAGGGGATTAGTCCAAGAGACCCAGTACTTC
d_gene: TRBD1
v_gene: TRBV12-3/TRBV12-4
abundance: many
j_gene: TRBJ2-5

CDR3aa: CASSRRDRPDNEQFF
CDR3nt: TGTGCCAGCAGCCGCCGGGACCGACCCGACAATGAGCAGTTCTTC
d_gene: NA
v_gene: TRBV3-1
abundance: many
j_gene: TRBJ2-1

CDR3aa: CASSPQGAHYEQYF
CDR3nt: TGTGCTAGCAGCCCCCAGGGGGCCCACTACGAGCAGTACTTC
d_gene: TRBD1
v_gene: TRBV7-7
abundance: once
j_gene: TRBJ2-7

CDR3aa: CASSPRTSGNTDTQYF
CDR3nt: TGTGCCAGCAGCCCACGGACTAGCGGGAACACAGATACGCAGTATTTT
d_gene: TRBD2
v_gene: TRBV4-2
abundance: many
j_gene: TRBJ2-3

CDR3aa: CASSLDSRGAPSYGYTF
CDR3nt: TGCGCCAGCAGCTTGGACTCACGAGGGGCCCCCTCCTATGGCTACACCTTC
d_gene: NA
v_gene: TRBV5-1
abundance: few
j_gene: TRBJ1-2

CDR3aa: CSARERFNYGYTF
CDR3nt: TGCAGTGCTAGAGAACGGTTCAACTATGGCTACACCTTC
d_gene: NA
v_gene: TRBV20-1
abundance: many
j_gene: TRBJ1-2

CDR3aa: CSARSAEGPYNEQFF
CDR3nt: TGCAGTGCTAGATCGGCGGAGGGACCCTACAATGAGCAGTTCTTC
d_gene: NA
v_gene: TRBV20-1
abundance: many
j_gene: TRBJ2-1

CDR3aa: CAISEVFTELNTGELFF
CDR3nt: TGTGCCATCAGTGAGGTTTTTACGGAGTTGAACACCGGGGAGCTGTTTTTT
d_gene: NA
v_gene: TRBV10-3
abundance: many
j_gene: TRBJ2-2

CDR3aa: CASSTDRWYEQYF
CDR3nt: TGTGCCAGCAGCACGGACAGGTGGTACGAGCAGTACTTC
d_gene: TRBD1
v_gene: TRBV9
abundance: many
j_gene: TRBJ2-7

CDR3aa: CASSPPSSGANVMTF
CDR3nt: TGTGCCAGCTCACCACCGAGCTCTGGGGCCAACGTCATGACTTTC
d_gene: NA
v_gene: TRBV18
abundance: NA
j_gene: TRBJ2-6

CDR3aa: CSARDREALRTEAFF
CDR3nt: TGCAGTGCTAGAGACAGGGAAGCCTTGAGGACTGAAGCTTTCTTT
d_gene: NA
v_gene: TRBV20-1
abundance: few
j_gene: TRBJ1-1

CDR3aa: CASSITSGGNEKLFF
CDR3nt: TGTGCCAGCAGCATTACCTCTGGGGGCAATGAAAAACTGTTTTTT
d_gene: NA
v_gene: TRBV5-6
abundance: many
j_gene: TRBJ1-4

CDR3aa: CASSPGQGYQPQHF
CDR3nt: TGCGCCAGCAGCCCGGGACAGGGCTATCAGCCCCAGCATTTT
d_gene: TRBD1
v_gene: TRBV5-1
abundance: many
j_gene: TRBJ1-5

CDR3aa: CASSPRLSYEQYF
CDR3nt: TGCGCCAGCAGCCCCAGGCTCTCCTACGAGCAGTACTTC
d_gene: NA
v_gene: TRBV10-1
abundance: NA
j_gene: TRBJ2-7

CDR3aa: CSARDSRDSKETQYF
CDR3nt: TGCAGTGCTAGAGATAGCCGGGACAGCAAAGAGACCCAGTACTTC
d_gene: TRBD1
v_gene: TRBV20-1
abundance: many
j_gene: TRBJ2-5

CDR3aa: CASSRLGTSGTYEQYF
CDR3nt: TGTGCCAGCTCACGACTAGGGACTAGCGGGACCTACGAGCAGTACTTC
d_gene: TRBD2
v_gene: TRBV6-1
abundance: few
j_gene: TRBJ2-7

CDR3aa: CSAIQSYEQYF
CDR3nt: TGCAGTGCCATACAGAGCTACGAGCAGTACTTC
d_gene: NA
v_gene: TRBV20-1
abundance: many
j_gene: TRBJ2-7

CDR3aa: CASSQTGGPQNTEAFF
CDR3nt: TGTGCCAGCAGTCAGACAGGGGGACCCCAGAACACTGAAGCTTTCTTT
d_gene: TRBD1
v_gene: TRBV25-1
abundance: many
j_gene: TRBJ1-1

CDR3aa: CASSLRRGQQDTQYF
CDR3nt: TGTGCCAGCAGTTTAAGGAGGGGGCAGCAAGATACCCAGTACTTC
d_gene: NA
v_gene: TRBV12-3/TRBV12-4
abundance: NA
j_gene: TRBJ2-5

CDR3aa: CASSRGVAAGEQYF
CDR3nt: TGTGCCAGCAGCCGCGGAGTAGCTGCGGGCGAGCAGTACTTC
d_gene: NA
v_gene: TRBV5-4
abundance: few
j_gene: TRBJ2-7

CDR3aa: CSVAEDTQYF
CDR3nt: TGCAGCGTTGCCGAAGATACGCAGTATTTT
d_gene: NA
v_gene: TRBV29-1
abundance: many
j_gene: TRBJ2-3

CDR3aa: CASSPDPGTRSPPNYGYTF
CDR3nt: TGCGCCAGCAGCCCTGACCCCGGGACTCGCTCGCCACCAAACTATGGCTACACCTTC
d_gene: NA
v_gene: TRBV5-1
abundance: medium-sized
j_gene: TRBJ1-2

CDR3aa: CSARLEKGRLGYNEQFF
CDR3nt: TGCAGTGCTAGACTCGAAAAAGGACGCCTAGGGTACAATGAGCAGTTCTTC
d_gene: NA
v_gene: TRBV20-1
abundance: many
j_gene: TRBJ2-1

CDR3aa: CASSYGRGRPYEQYF
CDR3nt: TGTGCCAGCAGTTACGGCAGGGGGCGTCCCTACGAGCAGTACTTC
d_gene: TRBD1
v_gene: TRBV6-5
abundance: few
j_gene: TRBJ2-7

CDR3aa: CASSLDGDRVEQFF
CDR3nt: TGCGCCAGCAGCTTGGATGGGGACAGGGTTGAGCAGTTCTTC
d_gene: TRBD1
v_gene: TRBV5-1
abundance: NA
j_gene: TRBJ2-1

CDR3aa: CAISERRDPGELFF
CDR3nt: TGTGCCATCAGTGAAAGGAGGGATCCCGGGGAGCTGTTTTTT
d_gene: NA
v_gene: TRBV10-3
abundance: many
j_gene: TRBJ2-2

CDR3aa: CASSVGGDLRRTEAFF
CDR3nt: TGTGCCAGCAGCGTAGGGGGGGACCTCCGGCGGACTGAAGCTTTCTTT
d_gene: NA
v_gene: TRBV9
abundance: many
j_gene: TRBJ1-1

CDR3aa: CASGLAGGIDTQYF
CDR3nt: TGCGCCAGCGGACTAGCGGGAGGTATAGATACGCAGTATTTT
d_gene: TRBD2
v_gene: TRBV10-2
abundance: many
j_gene: TRBJ2-3

CDR3aa: CASSPDRYGACRGNTIYF
CDR3nt: TGTGCCAGCAGCCCCGATCGATACGGGGCCTGTCGAGGAAACACCATATATTTT
d_gene: NA
v_gene: TRBV5-7
abundance: many
j_gene: TRBJ1-3

CDR3aa: CSSRDLGTATTEAFF
CDR3nt: TGCAGTTCTAGGGACCTAGGGACGGCGACCACTGAAGCTTTCTTT
d_gene: NA
v_gene: TRBV20-1
abundance: NA
j_gene: TRBJ1-1

CDR3aa: CASSTGLRELFF
CDR3nt: TGCGCCAGCAGCACGGGACTCCGGGAGCTGTTTTTT
d_gene: NA
v_gene: TRBV5-1
abundance: many
j_gene: TRBJ2-2